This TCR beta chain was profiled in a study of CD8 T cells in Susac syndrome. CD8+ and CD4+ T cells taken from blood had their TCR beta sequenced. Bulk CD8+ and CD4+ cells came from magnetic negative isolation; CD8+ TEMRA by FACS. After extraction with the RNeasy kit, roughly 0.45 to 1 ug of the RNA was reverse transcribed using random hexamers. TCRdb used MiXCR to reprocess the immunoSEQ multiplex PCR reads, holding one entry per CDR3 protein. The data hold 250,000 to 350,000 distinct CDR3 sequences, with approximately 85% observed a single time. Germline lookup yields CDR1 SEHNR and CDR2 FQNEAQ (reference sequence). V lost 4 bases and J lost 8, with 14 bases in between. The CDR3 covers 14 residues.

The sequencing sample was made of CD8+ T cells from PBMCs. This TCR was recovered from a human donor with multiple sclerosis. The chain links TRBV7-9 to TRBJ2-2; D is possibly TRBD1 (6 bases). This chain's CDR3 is CASSSLQGLGELFF. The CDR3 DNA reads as TGTGCCAGCAGCTCCTTACAGGGTTTAGGGGAGCTGTTTTTT.